Only one count was recorded for the clone carrying this T cell receptor (beta chain). Its antigen is still unknown. This entry belongs to a study of long-term antiretroviral therapy in people with HIV. The wider study: The earliest specimens came about a decade ahead of the 2015 immediate-ART recommendation. Study-level results: Pre-ART expanded clones dominated the repertoire at every time point.

Each participant with HIV received care in the United States. Sequencing used immunoSEQ v3.0 at survey level. Using immunoSEQ multiplex PCR, the repertoire was profiled, and TCRdb retains in-frame clones only, with some absent. The table includes approximately 30,000 clones, roughly 77% detected once. The sequencing here drew on unsorted PBMCs, taken 1.9 years after starting antiretroviral therapy. The TCR originated in a man between 18 and 35 years old with HIV.

In DNA, the CDR3 is TGTGCCAGCAGTGGGCAGGGGGAGGATGGCTACACCTTC. This translates into CASSGQGEDGYTF. J is TRBJ1-2 and V is TRBV25-1; 7 bases line up with TRBD1. V was pared by 4 bases and J by 6 bases, with 5 bases of the junction left unmatched. CDR3 length equals 13 residues. CDR1 is MGHDK and CDR2 is SYGVNS in the germline V gene.